The rows below give T cell receptor beta chains drawn from one sample of a study of Ad26.COV2.S vaccination and SARS-CoV-2 variants. Some clones are missing from TCRdb's copy, which holds only in-frame ones; the method was immunoSEQ multiplex PCR. The table records about 280,000 clones, 70% to 90% of them present only once. Sequenced here: peripheral blood, sampled in a trial of Ad26.COV2.S vaccine versus placebo. All receptors come from a person between 18 and 65 years old who received the Ad26.COV2.S COVID-19 vaccine or a placebo. Both conserved end residues are part of each CDR3. A D gene is named only where the DNA matches it firmly. Clone size, where shown, is once, few, many, or a class for clones that have expanded.

cdr3_aa: CASSLVSGVSYEQYF
cdr3_nt: TGTGCCAGCAGCTTGGTGAGCGGGGTCTCCTACGAGCAGTACTTC
v_call: TRBV5-5
j_call: TRBJ2-7
d_call: TRBD2
clone_size: NA

cdr3_aa: CASSSASRQGAGTGELFF
cdr3_nt: TGTGCCAGCAGCTCCGCCTCAAGACAGGGGGCAGGCACCGGGGAGCTGTTTTTT
v_call: TRBV5-6
j_call: TRBJ2-2
d_call: TRBD1
clone_size: NA

cdr3_aa: CASSSGSGGATGELFF
cdr3_nt: TGCGCCAGCAGCTCGGGTAGCGGGGGGGCAACCGGGGAGCTGTTTTTT
v_call: TRBV4-3
j_call: TRBJ2-2
d_call: TRBD2
clone_size: NA

cdr3_aa: CASSPREGGAYGYTF
cdr3_nt: TGTGCCAGCAGTCCTCGCGAGGGGGGAGCGTATGGCTACACCTTC
v_call: TRBV6-5
j_call: TRBJ1-2
d_call: NA
clone_size: NA

cdr3_aa: CASSLARRYTDTQYF
cdr3_nt: TGCGCCAGCAGCTTAGCCCGGCGATACACAGATACGCAGTATTTT
v_call: TRBV5-1
j_call: TRBJ2-3
d_call: NA
clone_size: NA

cdr3_aa: CASSKGGGPSGELFF
cdr3_nt: TGTGCCAGCAGCAAGGGCGGGGGGCCCTCCGGGGAGCTGTTTTTT
v_call: TRBV7-3
j_call: TRBJ2-2
d_call: TRBD2
clone_size: NA

cdr3_aa: CASSPGQSPHSNQPQHF
cdr3_nt: TGTGCCAGCAGCCCGGGACAGTCGCCTCATAGCAATCAGCCCCAGCATTTT
v_call: TRBV5-4
j_call: TRBJ1-5
d_call: TRBD1
clone_size: NA

cdr3_aa: CASSSRLGPPYEQYF
cdr3_nt: TGTGCTAGCAGCTCTAGACTAGGACCCCCTTACGAGCAGTACTTC
v_call: TRBV7-7
j_call: TRBJ2-7
d_call: NA
clone_size: few

cdr3_aa: CASSQRNYGYTF
cdr3_nt: TGTGCCAGTAGCCAGAGGAACTATGGCTACACCTTC
v_call: TRBV19
j_call: TRBJ1-2
d_call: NA
clone_size: NA

cdr3_aa: CASRPTSGIPYEQYF
cdr3_nt: TGTGCCAGCAGACCTACTAGCGGGATCCCCTACGAGCAGTACTTC
v_call: TRBV2
j_call: TRBJ2-7
d_call: TRBD2
clone_size: NA

cdr3_aa: CASTNPGQLTEAFF
cdr3_nt: TGTGCCAGCACCAACCCGGGACAGCTCACTGAAGCTTTTTTT
v_call: TRBV28
j_call: TRBJ1-1
d_call: TRBD1
clone_size: once